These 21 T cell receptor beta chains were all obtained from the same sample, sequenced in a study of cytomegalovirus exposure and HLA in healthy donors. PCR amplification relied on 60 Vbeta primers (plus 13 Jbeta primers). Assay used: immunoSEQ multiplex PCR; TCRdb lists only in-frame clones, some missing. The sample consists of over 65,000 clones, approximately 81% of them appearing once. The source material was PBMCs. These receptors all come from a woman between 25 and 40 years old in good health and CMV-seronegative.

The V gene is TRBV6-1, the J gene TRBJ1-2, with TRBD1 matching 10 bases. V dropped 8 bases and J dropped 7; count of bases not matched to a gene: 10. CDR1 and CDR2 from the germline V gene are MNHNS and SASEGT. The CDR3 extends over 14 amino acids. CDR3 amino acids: CASALTDRGPGYTF. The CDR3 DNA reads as TGTGCCAGCGCCTTAACAGACAGGGGGCCTGGCTACACCTTC.

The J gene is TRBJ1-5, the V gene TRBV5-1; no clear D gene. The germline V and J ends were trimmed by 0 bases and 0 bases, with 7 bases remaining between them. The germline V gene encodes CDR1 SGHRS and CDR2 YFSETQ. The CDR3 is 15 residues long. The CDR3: CASSLGAGSNQPQHF. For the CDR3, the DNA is TGCGCCAGCAGCTTGGGAGCAGGTAGCAATCAGCCCCAGCATTTT.

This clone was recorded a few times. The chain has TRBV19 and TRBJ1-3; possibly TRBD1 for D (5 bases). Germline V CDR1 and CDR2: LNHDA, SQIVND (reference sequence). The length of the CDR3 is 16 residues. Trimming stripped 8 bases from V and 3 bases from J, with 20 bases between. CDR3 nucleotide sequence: TGTGCCAGTCGGGAGTTGGCGGGGACTAGTGGAAACACCATATATTTT. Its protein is CASRELAGTSGNTIYF.

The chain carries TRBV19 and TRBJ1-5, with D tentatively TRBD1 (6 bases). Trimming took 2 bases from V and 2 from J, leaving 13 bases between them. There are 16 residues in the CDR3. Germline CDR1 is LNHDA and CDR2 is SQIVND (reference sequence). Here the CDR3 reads CASSISGGPGNQPQHF. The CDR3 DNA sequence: TGTGCCAGTAGTATATCGGGGGGGCCGGGCAATCAGCCCCAGCATTTT.

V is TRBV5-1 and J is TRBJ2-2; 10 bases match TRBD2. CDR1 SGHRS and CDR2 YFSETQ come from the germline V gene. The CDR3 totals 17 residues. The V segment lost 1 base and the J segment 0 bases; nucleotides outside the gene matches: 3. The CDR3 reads CASSLQGLAPNTGELFF. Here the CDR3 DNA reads TGCGCCAGCAGCTTGCAGGGACTAGCGCCGAACACCGGGGAGCTGTTTTTT.

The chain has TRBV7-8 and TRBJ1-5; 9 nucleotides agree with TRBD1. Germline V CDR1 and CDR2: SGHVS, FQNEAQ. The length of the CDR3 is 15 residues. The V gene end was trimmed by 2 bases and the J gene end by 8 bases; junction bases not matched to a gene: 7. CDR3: CASSLTGQGNKPQHF. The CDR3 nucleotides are TGTGCCAGCAGCTTAACGGGACAGGGTAACAAGCCCCAGCATTTT.

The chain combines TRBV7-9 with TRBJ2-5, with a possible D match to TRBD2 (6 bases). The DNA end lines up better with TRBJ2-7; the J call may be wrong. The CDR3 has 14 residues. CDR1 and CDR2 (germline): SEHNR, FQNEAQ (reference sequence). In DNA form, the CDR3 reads TGTGCCAGCAGTCAGGACTACAAGCCCTACGAGCAGTACTTC. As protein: CASSQDYKPYEQYF.

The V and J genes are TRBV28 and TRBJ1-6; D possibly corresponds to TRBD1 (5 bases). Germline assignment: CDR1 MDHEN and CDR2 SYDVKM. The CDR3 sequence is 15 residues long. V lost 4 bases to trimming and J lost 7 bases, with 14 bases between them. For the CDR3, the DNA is TGTGCCAGCAGTTGGAGTCAGGGTTTAAATTCACCCCTCCACTTT. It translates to CASSWSQGLNSPLHF.

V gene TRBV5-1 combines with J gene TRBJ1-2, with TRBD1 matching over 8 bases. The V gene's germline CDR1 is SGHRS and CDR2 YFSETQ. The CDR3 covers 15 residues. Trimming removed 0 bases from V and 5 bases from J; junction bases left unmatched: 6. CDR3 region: CASSLDPGTGYGYTF. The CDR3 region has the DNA TGCGCCAGCAGCTTGGACCCCGGGACAGGTTATGGCTACACCTTC.

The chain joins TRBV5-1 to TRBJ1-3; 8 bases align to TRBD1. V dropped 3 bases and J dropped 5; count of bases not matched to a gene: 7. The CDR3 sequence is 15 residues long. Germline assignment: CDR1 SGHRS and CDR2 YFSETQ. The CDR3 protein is CASSYGQGHRNTIYF. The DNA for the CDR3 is TGCGCCAGCAGCTACGGACAGGGCCATAGAAACACCATATATTTT. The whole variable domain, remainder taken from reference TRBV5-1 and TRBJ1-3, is KAGVTQTPRYLIKTRGQQVTLSCSPISGHRSVSWYQQTPGQGLQFLFEYFSETQRNKGNFPGRFSGRQFSNSRSEMNVSTLELGDSALYLCASSYGQGHRNTIYFGEGSWLTVV.

CDR3 region: CASSLGGDGYTF. In nucleotides, the CDR3 is TGTGCCAGTAGTTTAGGGGGCGATGGCTACACCTTC. V gene TRBV19 combines with J gene TRBJ1-2, with 7 bases matching TRBD1. The CDR3 loop spans 12 amino acids. Germline CDR1 and CDR2: LNHDA and SQIVND (reference sequence). V trimming: 5 bases; J trimming: 6 bases; junction bases outside the gene matches: 3.

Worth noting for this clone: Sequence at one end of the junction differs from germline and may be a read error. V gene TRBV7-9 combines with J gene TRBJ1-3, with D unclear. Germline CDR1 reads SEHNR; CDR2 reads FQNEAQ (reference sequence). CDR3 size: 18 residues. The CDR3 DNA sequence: TGTTCCAGCAGCTTACCCCGCGGAGATGCACGCTCTGGAAACACCATATATTTT. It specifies CSSSLPRGDARSGNTIYF. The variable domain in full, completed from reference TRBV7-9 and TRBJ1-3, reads DTGVSQNPRHKITKRGQNVTFRCDPISEHNRLYWYRQTLGQGPEFLTYFQNEAQLEKSRLLSDRFSAERPKGSFSTLEIQRTEQGDSAMYLCSSSLPRGDARSGNTIYFGEGSWLTVV.

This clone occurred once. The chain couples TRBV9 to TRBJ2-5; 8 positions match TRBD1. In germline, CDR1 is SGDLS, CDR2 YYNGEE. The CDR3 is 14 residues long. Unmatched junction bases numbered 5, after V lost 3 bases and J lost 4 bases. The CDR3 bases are TGTGCCAGCAGCGCCGGAACAGGGGGAGAGACCCAGTACTTC. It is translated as CASSAGTGGETQYF.

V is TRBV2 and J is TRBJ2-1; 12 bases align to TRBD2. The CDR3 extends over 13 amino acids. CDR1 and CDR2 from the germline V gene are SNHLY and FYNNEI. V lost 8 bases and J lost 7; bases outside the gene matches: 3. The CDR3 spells CASRGLAGNEQFF. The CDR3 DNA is TGTGCCAGCCGAGGACTAGCGGGGAATGAGCAGTTCTTC.

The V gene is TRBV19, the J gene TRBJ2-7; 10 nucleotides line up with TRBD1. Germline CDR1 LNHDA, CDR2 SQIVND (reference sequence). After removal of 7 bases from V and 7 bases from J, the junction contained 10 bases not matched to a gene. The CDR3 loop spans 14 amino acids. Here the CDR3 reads CASTAGQGIGEQYF. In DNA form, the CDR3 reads TGTGCCAGTACAGCGGGACAGGGGATTGGGGAGCAGTACTTC.

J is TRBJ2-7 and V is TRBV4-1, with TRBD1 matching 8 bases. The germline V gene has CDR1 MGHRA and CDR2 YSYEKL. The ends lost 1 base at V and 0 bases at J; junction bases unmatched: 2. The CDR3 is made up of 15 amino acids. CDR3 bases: TGCGCCAGCAGCCAAGCCGGGACAGGCTCCTACGAGCAGTACTTC. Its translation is CASSQAGTGSYEQYF.

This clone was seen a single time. Here the CDR3 DNA reads TGTGCCAGTAGTATTCCTAGGACAGGGGGCTACACCTTC. It specifies CASSIPRTGGYTF. The chain is built from TRBV19 and TRBJ1-2, with TRBD1 matching over 8 bases. Germline CDR1 and CDR2: LNHDA and SQIVND (reference sequence). This CDR3 contains 13 residues. Trimming cost V 3 bases and J 8 bases; bases outside gene matches: 5. Full variable domain (missing parts from reference TRBV19 and TRBJ1-2): DGGITQSPKYLFRKEGQNVTLSCEQNLNHDAMYWYRQDPGQGLRLIYYSQIVNDFQKGDIAEGYSVSREKKESFPLTVTSAQKNPTAFYLCASSIPRTGGYTFGSGTRLTVV.

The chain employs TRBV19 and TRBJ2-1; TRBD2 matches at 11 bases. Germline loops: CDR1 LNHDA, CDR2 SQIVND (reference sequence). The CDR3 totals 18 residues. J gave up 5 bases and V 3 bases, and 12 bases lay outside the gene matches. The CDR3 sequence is CASSITSGGPPGDNEQFF. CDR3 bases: TGTGCCAGTAGTATCACTAGCGGGGGACCCCCGGGGGACAATGAGCAGTTCTTC.

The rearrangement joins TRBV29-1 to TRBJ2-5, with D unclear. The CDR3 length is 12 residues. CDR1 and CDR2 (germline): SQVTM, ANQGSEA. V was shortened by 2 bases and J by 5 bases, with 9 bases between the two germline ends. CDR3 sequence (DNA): TGCAGCGTTGAAACCAGGTGGGAGACCCAGTACTTC. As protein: CSVETRWETQYF.

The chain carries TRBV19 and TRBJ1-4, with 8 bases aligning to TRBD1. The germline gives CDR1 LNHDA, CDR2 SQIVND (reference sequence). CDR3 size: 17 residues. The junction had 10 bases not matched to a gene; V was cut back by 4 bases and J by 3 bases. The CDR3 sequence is CASSTYGQGWANEKLFF. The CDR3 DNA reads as TGTGCCAGTAGTACCTACGGACAGGGTTGGGCTAATGAAAAACTGTTTTTT.

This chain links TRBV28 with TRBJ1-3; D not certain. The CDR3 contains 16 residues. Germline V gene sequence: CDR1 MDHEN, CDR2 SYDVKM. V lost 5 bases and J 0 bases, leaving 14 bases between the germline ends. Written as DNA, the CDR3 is TGTGCCAGCAGTCACCAACTGGACTTCTCTGGAAACACCATATATTTT. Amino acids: CASSHQLDFSGNTIYF.